This TCR beta chain was sequenced in a study of blood T cell repertoires in COVID-19. Turning to the study itself: T cells, B-cell-depleted T cells, or PBMCs supplied cDNA or gDNA.

This CDR3 has 14 amino acids. CDR1 and CDR2 (germline): KGHSH, LQKENI. Trimming removed 4 bases from V and 0 bases from J, with 8 bases in between. Seattle cases were enrolled at active infection and followed longitudinally. Some clones are missing from TCRdb's copy, which holds only in-frame ones; the method was immunoSEQ multiplex PCR. The repertoire holds under 450,000 clones, approximately 86% seen once, with around 7.4% in the top ten. This sequence joins TRBV18 and TRBJ2-3; the D is unclear. This TCR was recovered from an older woman with COVID-19, enrolled during active disease. Sequences were obtained from peripheral blood. The CDR3 region has the DNA TGTGCCAGCTCACTTCTTCCTAGCACAGATACGCAGTATTTT. Its protein is CASSLLPSTDTQYF. The full variable domain, its missing parts supplied by reference TRBV18 and TRBJ2-3, is NAGVMQNPRHLVRRRGQEARLRCSPMKGHSHVYWYRQLPEEGLKFMVYLQKENIIDESGMPKERFSAEFPKEGPSILRIQQVVRGDSAAYFCASSLLPSTDTQYFGPGTRLTVL.